Reported below is one T cell receptor beta chain. Its antigen is as yet unknown. V lost 1 base and J 8 bases, leaving 6 bases between the germline ends. This CDR3 has 12 residues. Germline CDR1 SEHNR, CDR2 FQNEAQ (reference sequence). The record originates from a study of identical twins. Study results and caveats: Cord blood's abundant beta clonotypes had fewer insertions, unlike memory repertoires. A partial confounding effect on zero-insertion analyses could come from invariant MAIT and iNKT cells.

Template switching introduced a universal primer site, and the cDNA bore unique molecular identifiers. TCRdb itself ran the 5' RACE reads through MiXCR, one entry per CDR3 protein. The sample has a few hundred thousand distinct CDR3 sequences, more than 9% seen once. These data are also associated with another study on yellow fever vaccine responses in identical twins.

The rearrangement joins TRBV7-9 to TRBJ2-1, with no clear D. Sequenced input: PBMCs. The sequence was collected from a woman aged 18-29 years in good health. The DNA of the CDR3 is TGTGCCAGCAGCTTAGGGATGGATGAGCAGTTCTTC. This gives the protein CASSLGMDEQFF.